The present TCR beta chain was sequenced within a study of blood T cell repertoires in COVID-19 (dated by TCRdb to 2019 to 2021). General notes on the study: Collaborator samples came from the United States, Italy and Spain and covered acute and convalescent phases of COVID-19. The samples were drawn from two sources: the first 160 participants of the ongoing ImmuneRACE study, and 1,254 subjects contributed by 6 global collaborators. Where available, HLA class I and class II types were taken from metadata supplied by the sample provider and were not determined by assay-based typing. Subjects who had been exposed to COVID-19, were actively infected with it, or had recovered from it provided the deeply sampled blood TCRbeta repertoires that made up the dataset. The repertoires were released in a freely available public database intended as a resource for research on the immune response to SARS-CoV-2. The material from the prospective study consisted of cDNA or gDNA derived from T cells, B-cell-depleted T cells, or PBMCs. Sample metadata almost always included a de-identified subject ID, COVID-19 status, age in years and sex. Here is what the overall study found, with its caveats: The amount of clinical and demographic metadata varied by source and participant and was provided uncurated.

V loses 6 bases, J loses 3 bases, and the germline ends lie 20 bases apart. The germline V gene supplies CDR1 SGHTA and CDR2 FQGTGA. From the cysteine through the phenylalanine, the CDR3 covers 16 amino acids. The kept DNA is CDR3 alone, 48 bases in frame from the first base. Enrolling through a virtual design, the prospective study's participants ranged in age from roughly 18 to 90 years and lived across roughly 24 United States geographic areas. To assign participants to cohorts, the prospective study relied on clinical history that participants themselves reported in a screening survey and a study questionnaire. Recovered participants in ImmuneRACE Cohort 3 were defined by two consecutive negative NP/OP PCR tests, clearance by a healthcare professional, or resolution of symptoms. Mobile phlebotomists in the prospective study collected whole blood, serum and a nasopharyngeal or oropharyngeal swab from every participant. Participants in the prospective study had the option to provide additional blood draws and questionnaires over an approximately two-month period. Before DNA extraction, prospective study blood samples were shipped either frozen or at room temperature.

The immunoSEQ Assay, a bias-controlled multiplex PCR, was used to amplify TCRbeta CDR3 regions from genomic DNA. The paper's data handling went like this. The number of nucleated cells in each sample was estimated from the amplification of reference gene primers within the assay. To quantify the absolute abundance of each unique TCRbeta CDR3 rearrangement, sequence reads were collapsed and filtered. For each sample, productive Simpson clonality was calculated as the square root of Simpson's diversity index over productive rearrangements. TCRdb mirrors the immuneACCESS table, restricted to in-frame sequences. Some clones are absent from its copies; in checked studies, under half trace to an unresolved V gene, and the reason for the others is unknown. V, J and clone size derive from that table, while D and trimming were established from the DNA sequence. Counted in this sample were approximately 250,000 clones; 88% of them appeared once. About 1% of the sample rests with the top ten.

Of note for this clone: The antigen it recognizes is unknown. The input lacks base qualities; no much larger clone sits a single base away.

Sequenced sample: PBMCs or T cells enriched from blood (not recorded which). The source is a woman younger than 45 who had recovered from COVID-19. This receptor chain uses TRBV7-3 and TRBJ1-1; the D gene assignment is ambiguous. The CDR3 loop reads CASSRTYRGYDTEAFF. The DNA reads TGTGCCAGCAGTCGAACTTACCGAGGGTACGACACTGAAGCTTTCTTT.